Here is one T cell receptor (beta chain) with its context. Antigen unknown. The record originates from a study of shared clonotypes between healthy human individuals. Notes on the study in general: Memory subsets generally showed smaller estimated richness than naive subsets did.

The naive CD8 fraction comprised CD45RO-negative cells positively selected for CCR7 and excluded terminally differentiated effector memory CD45RA+ cells. The germline V gene has CDR1 LNHDA and CDR2 SQIVND (reference sequence). V lost 2 bases and J lost 5, with 18 bases in between. This CDR3 is 16 amino acids long. Profiled with immunoSEQ multiplex PCR; TCRdb holds only in-frame clones, not every one. The sample consists of 760,000 or so clones, 96% of them appearing once. This TCR derives from a man aged 30-40 years in good health. Material: naive CD8+ T cells sorted from blood. This chain uses TRBV19 with TRBJ2-5, with D uncertain. CDR3 DNA: TGTGCCAGTAGTATAACTGGTTCCGGGTTGTGGGAGACCCAGTACTTC. Residues: CASSITGSGLWETQYF.